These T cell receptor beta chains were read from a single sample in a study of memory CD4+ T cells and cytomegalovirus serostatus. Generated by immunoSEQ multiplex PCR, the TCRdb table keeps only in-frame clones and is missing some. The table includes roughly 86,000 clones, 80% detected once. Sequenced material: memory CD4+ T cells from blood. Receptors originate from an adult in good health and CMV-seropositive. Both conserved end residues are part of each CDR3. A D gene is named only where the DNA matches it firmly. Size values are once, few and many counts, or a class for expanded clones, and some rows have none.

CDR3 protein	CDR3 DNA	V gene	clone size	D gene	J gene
CASSRTGKNQPQHF	TGTGCCAGCAGCAGGACAGGGAAAAATCAGCCCCAGCATTTT	TRBV14	few	TRBD1	TRBJ1-5
CASTPRVGNTEAFF	TGTGCCAGCACCCCAAGGGTTGGGAACACTGAAGCTTTCTTT	TRBV9	-	-	TRBJ1-1
CASSLFGGTNEKLFF	TGCGCCAGCAGCTTGTTTGGGGGAACTAATGAAAAACTGTTTTTT	TRBV5-1	-	-	TRBJ1-4
CASSPAGGYEQYF	TGTGCCAGCTCACCAGCTGGGGGGTACGAGCAGTACTTC	TRBV18	-	-	TRBJ2-7
CSARPGTSGTGEQYF	TGCAGCGCACGCCCCGGGACTAGCGGGACGGGGGAGCAGTACTTC	TRBV29-1	-	TRBD2	TRBJ2-7
CASSLTRTDGYTF	TGTGCCAGCAGTCTCACACGGACGGATGGCTACACCTTC	TRBV6-6	-	-	TRBJ1-2
CASRSNTDTQYF	TGCGCCAGCAGGTCTAACACAGATACGCAGTATTTT	TRBV5-1	-	-	TRBJ2-3
CASSLDNTGELFF	TGTGCCAGCAGCTTAGACAACACCGGGGAGCTGTTTTTT	TRBV7-2	-	-	TRBJ2-2
CASSRDSNTEAFF	TGTGCCAGCTCCCGGGACAGTAACACTGAAGCTTTCTTT	TRBV18	-	TRBD1	TRBJ1-1
CASSFGGRYQETQYF	TGTGCCAGCAGCTTCGGGGGGAGGTACCAAGAGACCCAGTACTTC	TRBV7-6	-	TRBD2	TRBJ2-5
CASRTSDIGEQYF	TGTGCCAGTCGGACTAGCGACATCGGTGAGCAGTACTTC	TRBV18	-	TRBD2	TRBJ2-7
CASSAPGTSAQETQYF	TGTGCCAGCAGCGCTCCCGGGACTAGCGCACAAGAGACCCAGTACTTC	TRBV5-4	-	TRBD2	TRBJ2-5
CASSFTGGVNEKLFF	TGTGCCAGCAGCTTCACAGGGGGCGTTAATGAAAAACTGTTTTTT	TRBV7-2	-	TRBD1	TRBJ1-4
CASSLQGGWTGNTIYF	TGTGCCAGCAGCTTACAGGGGGGTTGGACTGGAAACACCATATATTTT	TRBV11-2	-	TRBD1	TRBJ1-3
CASSLGRDQPQHF	TGTGCCAGCAGTCTGGGCAGGGATCAGCCCCAGCATTTT	TRBV28	-	-	TRBJ1-5
CASSLGGGSTEAFF	TGCGCCAGCAGCTTGGGGGGAGGAAGCACTGAAGCTTTCTTT	TRBV5-1	-	-	TRBJ1-1
CAIASGTGVDTQYF	TGTGCCATCGCCTCAGGGACAGGGGTAGATACGCAGTATTTT	TRBV28	-	TRBD1	TRBJ2-3
CSVRVTKRTVRNTEAFF	TGCAGCGTTCGTGTCACAAAAAGGACAGTCAGGAACACTGAAGCTTTCTTT	TRBV29-1	-	-	TRBJ1-1